The clone carrying this TCR beta chain has ten or more counts. As yet, its antigen is unknown. Unsorted libraries were prepared from 2 million PBMCs that had been stored at -80 C. The data were taken from a study of neurological immune-mediated disorders. General study findings and limits: Falling below healthy controls, multiple sclerosis showed the least TCR clonal expansion, while HTLV-1-associated myelopathy showed the most.

Trimming took 1 base from V and 3 from J; bases not matched to a gene: 3. The CDR3 has 16 amino acids. TCRdb analysed the 5' RACE reads with MiXCR anew, one entry per CDR3 protein. This sample has approximately 90,000 distinct CDR3 sequences; roughly 4% occur once, and the top ten carry about 6%. The sequenced sample was PBMCs. The TCR originated in a woman between 18 and 30 years old with multiple sclerosis. This chain connects TRBV12-3 or TRBV12-4 to TRBJ2-7; 13 bases agree with TRBD2. Here the CDR3 DNA reads TGTGCCAGCAGTTTAGGACTAGCGGGGGGTCTCTACGAGCAGTACTTC. It specifies CASSLGLAGGLYEQYF.